This TCR beta chain was documented in a study of blood T cell repertoires in COVID-19. Study overall: Nucleic acid was either cDNA or gDNA, and it came from T cells, B-cell-depleted T cells, or PBMCs.

Sequencing used immunoSEQ multiplex PCR; TCRdb keeps in-frame clones, though not all of them. The sample has over 150,000 clones, about 87% seen once; the top ten hold roughly 4%. V was shortened by 7 bases and J by 4 bases, with 16 bases between the two germline ends. CDR1 is SNHLY, CDR2 FYNNEI, per germline. This CDR3 has 14 amino acids. This chain joins TRBV2 and TRBJ2-5, with TRBD2 as a possible D gene (5 bases). Sample: peripheral blood. The receptor was derived from a woman in her fifties or sixties who had recovered from COVID-19. CDR3 residues: CASTGLTSSETQYF. The DNA of the CDR3 is TGTGCCAGCACCGGACTGACGTCGTCAGAGACCCAGTACTTC.